The rows below give T cell receptor beta chains drawn from one sample of a study of memory CD4+ T cells and cytomegalovirus serostatus. Measured with immunoSEQ multiplex PCR; TCRdb has only the in-frame clones, and not every one. Of some 50,000 clones detected, about 74% appear once; the ten largest clones hold roughly 1.2%. Sequencing was carried out using memory CD4+ T cells from blood. The receptors come from an adult in good health and CMV-seropositive. Both conserved end residues are part of each CDR3. D genes are given only for firm matches. Clone size is shown for a subset of rows, as once, few, many or a class of expanded clone.

TRBV23-1	TRBJ2-5	TRBD2	few	TGCGCCAGCAGTCAATCTGGGGAGGGGACCCAGTACTTC	CASSQSGEGTQYF
TRBV7-6	TRBJ2-2	.	.	TGTGCCAGCAGCTTAGCGGCAGGGAACACCGGGGAGCTGTTTTTT	CASSLAAGNTGELFF
TRBV29-1	TRBJ2-7	.	.	TGCAGCGTTGAAGATCCCTCCGGGCGGACATCCTACGAGCAGTACTTC	CSVEDPSGRTSYEQYF
TRBV29-1	TRBJ2-3	TRBD2	.	TGCAGCGTAGCGGGGGGGAGCACAGATACGCAGTATTTT	CSVAGGSTDTQYF
TRBV4-1	TRBJ1-4	.	.	TGCGCCAGCAGCCAAGATCCCGAATCCTGGGGAAAACTGTTTTTT	CASSQDPESWGKLFF
TRBV7-2	TRBJ2-3	.	.	TGTGCCAGCAGCCCTGGGGCTCCCCATGAAGATACGCAGTATTTT	CASSPGAPHEDTQYF
TRBV7-2	TRBJ2-1	.	few	TGTGCCAGCAGCCCGCAGGCTCTCTACAATGAGCAGTTCTTC	CASSPQALYNEQFF
TRBV6-1	TRBJ2-3	TRBD1	.	TGTGCCAGCAGTGAGACAGGGGCTCCTGGCACAGATACGCAGTATTTT	CASSETGAPGTDTQYF
TRBV10-3	TRBJ2-7	.	.	TGTGCCATCAGTGAGCCAAACGGAGGGGACAATTCAAAGTGGGAGCAGTACTTC	CAISEPNGGDNSKWEQYF
TRBV7-2	TRBJ1-5	TRBD1	few	TGTGCCAGCAGCTTCACCGGGACAGTCAATCAGCCCCAGCATTTT	CASSFTGTVNQPQHF
TRBV28	TRBJ1-5	.	.	TGTGCCAGCCGAACTCAGGGTTTTCAGCCCCAGCATTTT	CASRTQGFQPQHF
TRBV10-3	TRBJ2-3	TRBD2	.	TGTGCCATCAGTGCGGTGAGCGGGGGCTCTAGCACAGATACGCAGTATTTT	CAISAVSGGSSTDTQYF
TRBV10-1	TRBJ2-3	TRBD1	.	TGCGCCAGCAGTGGTGCAGGGGGCCGGGTAGATACGCAGTATTTT	CASSGAGGRVDTQYF
TRBV29-1	TRBJ1-2	.	.	TGCAGCGTTGAAGATAGCGCCTGGGCGGGGACTTATGGCTACACCTTC	CSVEDSAWAGTYGYTF
TRBV10-3	TRBJ1-6	.	.	TGTGCCATCAGTGAGTCAGGGGGTTCACCCCTCCACTTT	CAISESGGSPLHF
TRBV4-3	TRBJ1-3	.	.	TGCGCCAGCAGCCCCCGCTCCGGGTACGGAAACACCATATATTTT	CASSPRSGYGNTIYF
TRBV2	TRBJ2-3	TRBD2	.	TGTGCCAGCACCCGGACTAGGACAACAGATACGCAGTATTTT	CASTRTRTTDTQYF
TRBV5-1	TRBJ1-2	TRBD1	.	TGCGCCAGCAGCTCTGGGACAGAAGGCTATGGCTACACCTTC	CASSSGTEGYGYTF
TRBV18	TRBJ2-1	TRBD2	.	TGTGCCAGCTCACCGATAGCGGGGGTCAATGAGCAGTTCTTC	CASSPIAGVNEQFF
TRBV14	TRBJ1-1	.	.	TGTGCCAGCAGCCAATATTGGAACACTGAAGCTTTCTTT	CASSQYWNTEAFF
TRBV5-1	TRBJ2-1	TRBD2	.	TGCGCCAGCAGCCCTAGCGGGGGACTCAACAATGAGCAGTTCTTC	CASSPSGGLNNEQFF
TRBV6-1	TRBJ2-7	.	.	TGTGCCAGCACCGCGGGGGCCTCCTACGAGCAGTACTTC	CASTAGASYEQYF
TRBV14	TRBJ1-5	.	.	TGTGCCAGCAGCCAAGATAGCAATCAGCCCCAGCATTTT	CASSQDSNQPQHF
TRBV18	TRBJ2-1	.	once	TGTGCCAGCTCACCACTAGGGAGCATCAATGAGCAGTTCTTC	CASSPLGSINEQFF
TRBV25-1	TRBJ1-4	TRBD1	.	TGTGCCAGCGGGGAGACAGGGGGCAATGAAAAACTGTTTTTT	CASGETGGNEKLFF
TRBV5-6	TRBJ2-4	.	.	TGTGCCAGCAGCGCCGGGGGGACAGATCGGTGGACCAAAAACATTCAGTACTTC	CASSAGGTDRWTKNIQYF
TRBV27	TRBJ2-7	.	.	TGTGCCAGCAGTTTAAGGCTCGGAACCTACGAGCAGTACTTC	CASSLRLGTYEQYF
TRBV7-3	TRBJ1-1	.	few	TGTGCCAGCAGCCCAATCGCGATAGGGCCAACCGCGGGCACTGAAGCTTTCTTT	CASSPIAIGPTAGTEAFF
TRBV28	TRBJ1-3	.	.	TGTGCCAGCAGTTTACCTATTGCAGGAGGAAACACCATATATTTT	CASSLPIAGGNTIYF
TRBV6-1	TRBJ2-7	.	.	TGTGCCAGCAGTCTTGACAGTAACGCCTACGAGCAGTACTTC	CASSLDSNAYEQYF
TRBV6-5	TRBJ1-6	TRBD1	.	TGTGCCAGCAGTTCTACCCTCGCAGGGGGCGGTTCACCCCTCCACTTT	CASSSTLAGGGSPLHF
TRBV4-3	TRBJ2-3	.	.	TGCGCCAGCAGCCAAGCGATGGGGCGGCTTCCCCATACGCAGTATTTT	CASSQAMGRLPHTQYF
TRBV29-1	TRBJ1-5	.	.	TGCAGCGTTGTCTTGTCAGTAAATCAGCCCCAGCATTTT	CSVVLSVNQPQHF
TRBV11-2	TRBJ2-5	.	.	TGTGCCAGCAGCTCTGGGGGGGCAGGGGAGACCCAGTACTTC	CASSSGGAGETQYF
TRBV7-8	TRBJ1-2	.	.	TGTGCCAGCAGCTTTATGGCTGGCGGCTACACCTTC	CASSFMAGGYTF
TRBV4-3	TRBJ2-2	.	.	TGCGCCAGCAGCCAAGATTACCCCAACACCGGGGAGCTGTTTTTT	CASSQDYPNTGELFF
TRBV6-5	TRBJ1-2	.	.	TGTGCCAGCAGTTACTCTGGGTATGGCTACACCTTC	CASSYSGYGYTF
TRBV5-1	TRBJ2-7	.	few	TGCGCCAGCAGCGGTAGCGATAGCTCCTACGAGCAGTACTTC	CASSGSDSSYEQYF
TRBV7-8	TRBJ1-1	.	.	TGTGCCAGCAGCTTTGGCAGGGCGGACACTGAAGCTTTCTTT	CASSFGRADTEAFF
TRBV6-4	TRBJ1-1	.	.	TGTGCCAGCAGGGGGACGGATATGAACACTGAAGCTTTCTTT	CASRGTDMNTEAFF
TRBV5-1	TRBJ1-2	TRBD1	.	TGCGCCAGCAGCTCAGGGGGCTGGGATGGCTACACCTTC	CASSSGGWDGYTF
TRBV19	TRBJ2-5	.	.	TGTGCCAGTAGTATGTATGGGGGAGAGACCCAGTACTTC	CASSMYGGETQYF
TRBV2	TRBJ2-3	.	.	TGTGCCAGCAATTGGGGGGGCACAGATACGCAGTATTTT	CASNWGGTDTQYF
TRBV7-6	TRBJ2-3	TRBD2	.	TGTGCCAGCAGCCTGGGACTAGCGGGGTATGGGACTAGCACAGATACGCAGTATTTT	CASSLGLAGYGTSTDTQYF
TRBV5-5	TRBJ2-7	.	.	TGTGCCAGCAGCCTATTGCGCGGGACAGACTTTTCCTACGAGCAGTACTTC	CASSLLRGTDFSYEQYF
TRBV10-1	TRBJ1-2	TRBD1	.	TGCGCCAGCAGCCGGGACAGCAACTATGGCTACACCTTC	CASSRDSNYGYTF
TRBV7-9	TRBJ2-7	TRBD1	.	TGTGCCAGCAGCTTACAGACAGGGCCCCCCTACGAGCAGTACTTC	CASSLQTGPPYEQYF
TRBV11-2	TRBJ1-1	.	.	TGTGCCAGCAGCGCGGCAGGTACTGAAGCTTTCTTT	CASSAAGTEAFF
TRBV11-2	TRBJ2-5	.	.	TGTGCCAGCAGCCCCGGAGAGACCCAGTACTTC	CASSPGETQYF
TRBV19	TRBJ2-5	.	.	TGTGCCAGTAGGCTAGCCGGAGAGACCCAGTACTTC	CASRLAGETQYF
TRBV19	TRBJ2-5	.	.	TGTGCCAGTAGTCTTCCCCTCGGGACCCAGTACTTC	CASSLPLGTQYF
TRBV29-1	TRBJ2-3	TRBD2	.	TGCAGCACCGATCGGGGGGTGGATACGCAGTATTTT	CSTDRGVDTQYF
TRBV4-3	TRBJ2-2	TRBD1	.	TGCGCCAGCAGCCAACTTACAGGGGGCTATCCCGGGGAGCTGTTTTTT	CASSQLTGGYPGELFF
TRBV5-4	TRBJ1-2	TRBD1	.	TGTGCCAGCAGCTATGACAGGGGGCTCGGCTACACCTTC	CASSYDRGLGYTF
TRBV18	TRBJ1-1	TRBD1	once	TGTGCCAGCTCTACGACAGGGGGGGGCACTGAAGCTTTCTTT	CASSTTGGGTEAFF
TRBV10-3	TRBJ2-3	.	.	TGTGCCATCAGTGAGCCCACATCACCTAGCACAGATACGCAGTATTTT	CAISEPTSPSTDTQYF
TRBV27	TRBJ2-5	.	.	TGTGCCAGAAGGGCTACGAGGGGTAGAGAGACCCAGTACTTC	CARRATRGRETQYF